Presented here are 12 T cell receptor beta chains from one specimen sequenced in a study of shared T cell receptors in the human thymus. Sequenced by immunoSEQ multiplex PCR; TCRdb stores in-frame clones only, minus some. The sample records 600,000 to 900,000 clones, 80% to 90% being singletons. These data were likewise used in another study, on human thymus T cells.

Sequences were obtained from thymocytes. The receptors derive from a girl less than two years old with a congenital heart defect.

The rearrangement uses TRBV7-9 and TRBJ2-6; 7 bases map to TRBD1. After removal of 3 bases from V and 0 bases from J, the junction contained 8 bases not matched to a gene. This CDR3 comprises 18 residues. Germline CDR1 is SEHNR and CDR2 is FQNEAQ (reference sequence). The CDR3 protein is CASSFRGQAISGANVLTF. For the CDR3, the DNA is TGTGCCAGCAGCTTCCGAGGACAGGCCATCTCTGGGGCCAACGTCCTGACTTTC.

The DNA for the CDR3 is TGTGCCAGCAGTACTAAAGGTGGCATGAACACTGAAGCTTTCTTT. This sequence encodes CASSTKGGMNTEAFF. The chain carries TRBV28 and TRBJ1-1; D gene unclear. The CDR3 consists of 15 residues. Per the germline V gene, CDR1 is MDHEN and CDR2 is SYDVKM. V was cut by 5 bases and J by 0 bases, with 13 bases left in between.

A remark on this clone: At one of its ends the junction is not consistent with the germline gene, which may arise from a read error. CDR3 protein: CASSYGLIF. The DNA for the CDR3 is TGTGCCAGCAGCTATGGGCTTATCTTC. The chain has TRBV7-2 and TRBJ1-2; the D is unclear. This CDR3 is 9 amino acids long. Germline V gene data show CDR1 as SGHTA and CDR2 as FQGNSA.

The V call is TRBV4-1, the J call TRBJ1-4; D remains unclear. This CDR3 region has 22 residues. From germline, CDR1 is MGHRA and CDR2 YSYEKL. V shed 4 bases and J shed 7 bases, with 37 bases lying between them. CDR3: CASSLAGSHVPRTRRMGEKLFF. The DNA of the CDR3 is TGCGCCAGCAGCCTAGCCGGGAGCCATGTCCCCCGCACGCGAAGAATGGGTGAAAAACTGTTTTTT.

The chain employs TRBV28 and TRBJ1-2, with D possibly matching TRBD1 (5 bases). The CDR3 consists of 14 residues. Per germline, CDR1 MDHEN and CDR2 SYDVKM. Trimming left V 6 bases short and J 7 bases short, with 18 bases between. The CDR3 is CASRYRGLRSGYTF. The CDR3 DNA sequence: TGTGCCAGCAGATATAGGGGACTCCGTTCTGGCTACACCTTC.

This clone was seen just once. CDR3 protein: CASNRDVRTDTQYF. DNA for the CDR3: TGTGCCAGCAACCGGGATGTTAGGACAGATACGCAGTATTTT. The V call is TRBV28, the J call TRBJ2-3, with a weak D call TRBD2 (5 bases). Per the germline V gene, CDR1 is MDHEN and CDR2 is SYDVKM. CDR3 length equals 14 residues. With 7 bases removed from V and 3 bases from J, the gap between germline ends came to 14 bases.

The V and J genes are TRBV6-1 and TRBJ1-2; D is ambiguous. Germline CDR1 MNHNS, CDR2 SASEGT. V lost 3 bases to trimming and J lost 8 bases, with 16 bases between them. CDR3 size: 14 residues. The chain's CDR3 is CASSDTPDTQGYTF. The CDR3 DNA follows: TGTGCCAGCAGTGATACGCCCGACACGCAAGGCTACACCTTC.

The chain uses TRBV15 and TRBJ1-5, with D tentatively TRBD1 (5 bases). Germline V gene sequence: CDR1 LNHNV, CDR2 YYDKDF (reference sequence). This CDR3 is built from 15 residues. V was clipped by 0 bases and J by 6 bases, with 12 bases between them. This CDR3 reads CATSRDTAGGQPQHF. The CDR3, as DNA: TGTGCCACCAGCAGAGATACCGCGGGGGGTCAGCCCCAGCATTTT.

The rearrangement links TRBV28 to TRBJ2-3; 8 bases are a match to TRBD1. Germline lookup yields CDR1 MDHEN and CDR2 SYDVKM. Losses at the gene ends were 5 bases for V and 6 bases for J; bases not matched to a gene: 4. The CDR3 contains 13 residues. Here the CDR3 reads CASSPQGADTQYF. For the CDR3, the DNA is TGTGCCAGCAGTCCCCAGGGGGCGGATACGCAGTATTTT.

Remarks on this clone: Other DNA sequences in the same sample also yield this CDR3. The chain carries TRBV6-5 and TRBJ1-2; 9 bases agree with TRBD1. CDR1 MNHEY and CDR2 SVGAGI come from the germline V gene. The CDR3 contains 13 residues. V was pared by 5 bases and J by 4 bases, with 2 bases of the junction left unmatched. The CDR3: CASSRDRVYGYTF. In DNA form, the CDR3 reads TGTGCCAGCAGTCGGGACAGGGTCTATGGCTACACCTTC.

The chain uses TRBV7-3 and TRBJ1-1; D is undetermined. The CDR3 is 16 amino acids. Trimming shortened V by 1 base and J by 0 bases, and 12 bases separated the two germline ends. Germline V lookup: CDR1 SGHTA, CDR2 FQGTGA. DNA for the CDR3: TGTGCCAGCAGCTTAAATTGGACTCCCATGAACACTGAAGCTTTCTTT. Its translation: CASSLNWTPMNTEAFF.

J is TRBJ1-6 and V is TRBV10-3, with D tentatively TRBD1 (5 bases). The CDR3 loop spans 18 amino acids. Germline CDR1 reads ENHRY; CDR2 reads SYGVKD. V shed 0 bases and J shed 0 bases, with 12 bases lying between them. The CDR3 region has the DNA TGTGCCATCAGTGAGTCCCGGTATGGGGCCTCCTATAATTCACCCCTCCACTTT. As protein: CAISESRYGASYNSPLHF.